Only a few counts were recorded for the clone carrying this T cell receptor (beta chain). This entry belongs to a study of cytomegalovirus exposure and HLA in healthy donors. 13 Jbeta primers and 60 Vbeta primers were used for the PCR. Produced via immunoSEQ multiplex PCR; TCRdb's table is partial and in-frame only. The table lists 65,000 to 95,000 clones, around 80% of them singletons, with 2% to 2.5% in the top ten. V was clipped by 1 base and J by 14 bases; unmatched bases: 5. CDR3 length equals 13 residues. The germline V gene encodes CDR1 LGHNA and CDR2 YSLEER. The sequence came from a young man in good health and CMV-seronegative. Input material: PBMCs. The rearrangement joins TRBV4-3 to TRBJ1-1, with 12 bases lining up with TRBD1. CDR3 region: CASSQGRGTGGFF. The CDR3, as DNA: TGCGCCAGCAGCCAAGGTAGGGGGACAGGGGGCTTCTTT.